This TCR beta chain stems from a study of blood T cell repertoires in COVID-19. At the level of the study: From the United States, Italy and Spain came samples of acute and convalescent COVID-19. From T cells, B-cell-depleted T cells, or PBMCs came the material, which was cDNA or gDNA.

From germline, CDR1 is WNHNN and CDR2 SYGVQD (reference sequence). With 4 bases removed from V and 8 bases from J, the gap between germline ends came to 24 bases. The CDR3 length is 17 residues. Original processing notes: Scientists estimated how many nucleated cells there were by amplifying reference gene primers. Here immunoSEQ multiplex PCR was the method, and the copy in TCRdb shows in-frame clones only, minus some. Clonal size and the V and J genes are those of that table, whereas D and trimming came from the DNA. Of approximately 130,000 clones listed, about 90% are singletons. Sequencing was done on a sample of peripheral blood. This receptor was identified in a woman aged 45-65 years who had recovered from COVID-19. This chain links TRBV10-1 with TRBJ1-3, with D possibly TRBD1 on 5 matching bases. Written as DNA, the CDR3 is TGCGCCAGCAGTGCGGCCCCCCAGGGTGAAGGAGAGCACACCATATATTTT. Translated, it gives CASSAAPQGEGEHTIYF.